This T cell receptor beta chain was captured by sequencing in a study of blood T cell repertoires in COVID-19. Clones were read by immunoSEQ multiplex PCR, and TCRdb kept only the in-frame ones, dropping some. The sample consists of some 80,000 clones, roughly 80% of them appearing once. The length of the CDR3 is 15 residues. J lost 2 bases, V lost 5 bases, and 3 bases had no gene match. Germline CDR1 reads LNHDA; CDR2 reads SQIVND (reference sequence). The sequenced material came from peripheral blood. V usage is TRBV19 and J usage is TRBJ1-5; 10 bases are a match to TRBD1. The TCR originated in a woman in her 70s with acute or convalescent COVID-19. The CDR3: CASSPGQGGNQPQHF. The CDR3 bases are TGTGCCAGTAGTCCCGGACAGGGGGGCAATCAGCCCCAGCATTTT.